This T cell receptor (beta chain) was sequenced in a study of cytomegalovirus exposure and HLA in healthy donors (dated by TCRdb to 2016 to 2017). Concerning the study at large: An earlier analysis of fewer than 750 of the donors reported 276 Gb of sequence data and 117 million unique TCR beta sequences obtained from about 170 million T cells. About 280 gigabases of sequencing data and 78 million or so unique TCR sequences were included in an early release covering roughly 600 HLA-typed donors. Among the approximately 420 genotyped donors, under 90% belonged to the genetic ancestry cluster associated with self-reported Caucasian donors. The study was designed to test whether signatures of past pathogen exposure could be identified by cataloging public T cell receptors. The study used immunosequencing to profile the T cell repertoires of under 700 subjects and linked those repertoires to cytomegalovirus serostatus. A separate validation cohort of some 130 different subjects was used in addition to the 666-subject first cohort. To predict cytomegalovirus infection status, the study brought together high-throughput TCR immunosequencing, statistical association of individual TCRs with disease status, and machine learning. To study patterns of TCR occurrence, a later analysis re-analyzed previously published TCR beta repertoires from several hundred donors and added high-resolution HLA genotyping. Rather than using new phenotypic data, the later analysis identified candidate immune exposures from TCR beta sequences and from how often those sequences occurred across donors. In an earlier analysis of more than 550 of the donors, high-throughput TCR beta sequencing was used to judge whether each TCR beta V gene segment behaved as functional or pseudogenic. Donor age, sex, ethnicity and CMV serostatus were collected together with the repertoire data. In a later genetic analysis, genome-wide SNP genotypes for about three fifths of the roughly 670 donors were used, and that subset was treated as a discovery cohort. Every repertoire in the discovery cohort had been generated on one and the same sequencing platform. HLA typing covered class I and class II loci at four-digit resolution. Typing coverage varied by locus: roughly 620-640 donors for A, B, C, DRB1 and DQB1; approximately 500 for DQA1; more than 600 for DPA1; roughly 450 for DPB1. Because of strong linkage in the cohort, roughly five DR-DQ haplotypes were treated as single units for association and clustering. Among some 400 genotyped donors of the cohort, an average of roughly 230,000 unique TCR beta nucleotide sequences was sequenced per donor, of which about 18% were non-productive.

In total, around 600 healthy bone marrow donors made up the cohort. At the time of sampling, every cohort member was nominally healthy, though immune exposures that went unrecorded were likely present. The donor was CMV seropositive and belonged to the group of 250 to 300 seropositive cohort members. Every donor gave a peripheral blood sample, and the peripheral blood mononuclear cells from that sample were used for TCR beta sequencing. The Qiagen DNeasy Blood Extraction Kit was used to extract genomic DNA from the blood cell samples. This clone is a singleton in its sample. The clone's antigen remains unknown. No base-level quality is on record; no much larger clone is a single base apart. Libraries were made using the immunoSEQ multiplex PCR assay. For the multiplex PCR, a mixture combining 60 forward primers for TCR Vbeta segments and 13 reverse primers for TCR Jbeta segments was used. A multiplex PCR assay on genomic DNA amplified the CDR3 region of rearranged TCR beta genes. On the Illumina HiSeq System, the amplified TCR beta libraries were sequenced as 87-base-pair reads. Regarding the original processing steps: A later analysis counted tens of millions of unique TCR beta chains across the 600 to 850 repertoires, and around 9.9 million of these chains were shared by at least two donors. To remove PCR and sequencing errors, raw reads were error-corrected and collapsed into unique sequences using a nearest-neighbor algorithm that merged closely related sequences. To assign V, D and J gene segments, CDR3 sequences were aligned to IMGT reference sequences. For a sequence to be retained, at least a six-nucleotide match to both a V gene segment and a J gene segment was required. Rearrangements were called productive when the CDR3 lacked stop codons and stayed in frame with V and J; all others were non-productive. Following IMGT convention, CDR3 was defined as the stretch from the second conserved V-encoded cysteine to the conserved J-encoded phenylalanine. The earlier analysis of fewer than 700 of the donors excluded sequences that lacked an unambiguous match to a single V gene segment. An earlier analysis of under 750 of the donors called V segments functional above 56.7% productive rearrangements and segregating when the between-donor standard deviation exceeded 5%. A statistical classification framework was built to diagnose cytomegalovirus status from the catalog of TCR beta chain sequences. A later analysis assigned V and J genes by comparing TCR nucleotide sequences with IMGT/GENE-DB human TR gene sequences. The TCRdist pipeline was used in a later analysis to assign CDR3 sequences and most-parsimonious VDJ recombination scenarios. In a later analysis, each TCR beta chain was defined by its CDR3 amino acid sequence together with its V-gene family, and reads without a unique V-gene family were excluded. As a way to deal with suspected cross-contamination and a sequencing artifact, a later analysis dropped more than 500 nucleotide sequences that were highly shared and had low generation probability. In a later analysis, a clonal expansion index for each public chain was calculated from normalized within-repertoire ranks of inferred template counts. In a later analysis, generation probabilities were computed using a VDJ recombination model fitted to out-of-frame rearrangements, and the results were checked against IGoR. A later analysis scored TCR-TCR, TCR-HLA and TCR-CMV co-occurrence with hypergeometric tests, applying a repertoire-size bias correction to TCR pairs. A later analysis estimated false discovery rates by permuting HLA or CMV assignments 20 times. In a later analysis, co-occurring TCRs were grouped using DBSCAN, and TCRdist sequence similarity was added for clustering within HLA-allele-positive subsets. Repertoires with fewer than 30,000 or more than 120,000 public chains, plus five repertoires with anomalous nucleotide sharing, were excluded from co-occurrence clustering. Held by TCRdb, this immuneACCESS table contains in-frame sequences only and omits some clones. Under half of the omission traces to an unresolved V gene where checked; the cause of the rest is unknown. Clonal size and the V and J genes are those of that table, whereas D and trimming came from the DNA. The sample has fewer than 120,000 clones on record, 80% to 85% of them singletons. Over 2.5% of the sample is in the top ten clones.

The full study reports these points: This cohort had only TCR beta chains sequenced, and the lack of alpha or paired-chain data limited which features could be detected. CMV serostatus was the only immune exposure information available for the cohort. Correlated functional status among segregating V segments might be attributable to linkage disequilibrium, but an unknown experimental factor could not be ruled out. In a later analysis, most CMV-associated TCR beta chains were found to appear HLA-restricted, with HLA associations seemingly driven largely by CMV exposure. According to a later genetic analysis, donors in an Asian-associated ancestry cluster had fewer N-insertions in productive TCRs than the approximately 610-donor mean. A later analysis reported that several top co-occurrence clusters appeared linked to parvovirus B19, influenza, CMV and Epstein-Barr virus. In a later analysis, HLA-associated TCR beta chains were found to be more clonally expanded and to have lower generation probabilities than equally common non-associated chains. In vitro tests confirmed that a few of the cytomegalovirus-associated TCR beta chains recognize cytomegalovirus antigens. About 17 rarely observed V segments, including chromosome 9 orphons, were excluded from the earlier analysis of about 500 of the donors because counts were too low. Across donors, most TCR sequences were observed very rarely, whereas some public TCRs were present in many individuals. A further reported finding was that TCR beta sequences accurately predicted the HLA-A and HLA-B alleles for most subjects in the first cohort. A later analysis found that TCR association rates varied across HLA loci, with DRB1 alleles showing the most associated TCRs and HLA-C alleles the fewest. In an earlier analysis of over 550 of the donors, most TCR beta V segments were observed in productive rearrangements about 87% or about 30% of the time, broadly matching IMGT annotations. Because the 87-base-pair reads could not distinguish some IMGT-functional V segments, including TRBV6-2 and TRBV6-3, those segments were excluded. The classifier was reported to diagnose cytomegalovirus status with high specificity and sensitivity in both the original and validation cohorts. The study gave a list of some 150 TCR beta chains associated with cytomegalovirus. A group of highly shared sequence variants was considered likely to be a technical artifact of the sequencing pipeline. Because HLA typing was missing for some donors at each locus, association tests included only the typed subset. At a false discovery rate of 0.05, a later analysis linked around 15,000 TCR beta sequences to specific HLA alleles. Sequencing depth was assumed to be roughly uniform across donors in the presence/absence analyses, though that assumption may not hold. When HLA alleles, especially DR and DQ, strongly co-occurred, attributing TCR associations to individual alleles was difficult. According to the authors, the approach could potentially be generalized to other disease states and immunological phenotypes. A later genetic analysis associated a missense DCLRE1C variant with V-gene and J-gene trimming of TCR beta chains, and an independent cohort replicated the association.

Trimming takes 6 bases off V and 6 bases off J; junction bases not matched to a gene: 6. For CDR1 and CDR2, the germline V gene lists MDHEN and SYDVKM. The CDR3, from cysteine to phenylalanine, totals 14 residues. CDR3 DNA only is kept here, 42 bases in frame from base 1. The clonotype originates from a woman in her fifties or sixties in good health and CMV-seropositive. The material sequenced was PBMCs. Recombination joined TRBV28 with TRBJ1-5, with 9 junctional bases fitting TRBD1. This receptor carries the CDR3 CASRVGQGRQPQHF. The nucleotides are TGTGCCAGCAGGGTTGGACAGGGGCGTCAGCCCCAGCATTTT. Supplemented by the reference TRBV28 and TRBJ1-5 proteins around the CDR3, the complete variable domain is DVKVTQSSRYLVKRTGEKVFLECVQDMDHENMFWYRQDPGLGLRLIYFSYDVKMKEKGDIPEGYSVSREKKERFSLILESASTNQTSMYLCASRVGQGRQPQHFGDGTRLSIL.